The rows below give T cell receptor beta chains drawn from one sample of a study of T cell responses to AZD1222 COVID-19 vaccine. Assay: immunoSEQ multiplex PCR; the TCRdb copy retains only in-frame clones and omits some. Altogether 100,000 or so clones are present, 88% being singletons, with the ten largest covering roughly 2%. The source material was peripheral blood, sampled on day 0 of AZD1222 vaccination. The source of these receptors is an adult in good health. Each CDR3 is given with its conserved first and last residue. A D gene is named only where the DNA matches it firmly. A row's size may be missing; if present it is once, few, many or a size class.

J gene	D gene	clone size	V gene	CDR3 protein	CDR3 DNA
TRBJ2-3	-	-	TRBV7-2	CASAWPNWWSTRTDTQYF	TGTGCCAGCGCCTGGCCCAATTGGTGGAGCACTCGGACAGATACGCAGTATTTT
TRBJ2-7	TRBD2	-	TRBV6-5	CASSYLAGDPYEQYF	TGTGCCAGCAGTTACTTAGCGGGAGATCCCTACGAGCAGTACTTC
TRBJ2-7	TRBD1	-	TRBV4-1	CASSWGTGPSYEQYF	TGCGCCAGCAGCTGGGGGACAGGGCCTTCCTACGAGCAGTACTTC
TRBJ1-1	TRBD1	-	TRBV25-1	CASVLQGGTEAFF	TGTGCCAGCGTTCTACAGGGGGGGACTGAAGCTTTCTTT
TRBJ1-6	TRBD1	-	TRBV2	CASRGTGHDSPLHF	TGTGCCAGCAGGGGGACAGGCCACGATTCACCCCTCCACTTT
TRBJ2-3	-	-	TRBV21-1	CASSKRREVAGSHTQYF	TGTGCCAGCAGCAAACGGAGGGAGGTCGCCGGCTCCCATACGCAGTATTTT
TRBJ2-3	-	once	TRBV2	CASRSRTASTDTQYF	TGTGCCAGCAGGTCCCGGACTGCTAGCACAGATACGCAGTATTTT
TRBJ2-3	-	-	TRBV12-5	CASGLSGTPGDTQYF	TGTGCTAGTGGTTTGTCGGGGACTCCCGGAGATACGCAGTATTTT
TRBJ1-2	-	-	TRBV30	CAWGVDGGYTF	TGTGCCTGGGGAGTGGATGGTGGCTACACCTTC
TRBJ2-2	-	-	TRBV5-1	CASSPTGNTGELFF	TGCGCCAGCAGCCCGACAGGGAACACCGGGGAGCTGTTTTTT
TRBJ1-5	TRBD1	-	TRBV27	CASSITGGNQPQHF	TGTGCCAGCAGTATCACAGGGGGCAATCAGCCCCAGCATTTT
TRBJ2-1	-	-	TRBV11-1	CASSFFDEQFF	TGTGCCAGCAGCTTCTTTGACGAGCAGTTCTTC
TRBJ2-7	-	-	TRBV10-3	CAISESLGNEQYF	TGTGCCATCAGTGAGTCCCTGGGCAACGAGCAGTACTTC
TRBJ2-3	-	-	TRBV27	CASSRTYGTYAQYF	TGTGCCAGCAGCCGCACCTATGGGACTTACGCCCAGTATTTT
TRBJ1-6	-	-	TRBV5-1	CASSRRGNDYNSPLHF	TGCGCCAGCAGCCGAAGGGGAAATGACTATAATTCACCCCTCCACTTT
TRBJ2-1	-	-	TRBV7-9	CASSLPGHGEQFF	TGTGCCAGCAGCCTTCCGGGACATGGAGAGCAGTTCTTC
TRBJ2-3	TRBD2	-	TRBV6-5	CASSYRGGSTDTQYF	TGTGCCAGCAGTTACCGCGGGGGAAGCACAGATACGCAGTATTTT
TRBJ2-4	TRBD1	-	TRBV24-1	CATSDTTGTAKNIQYF	TGTGCCACCAGTGATACGACAGGGACCGCCAAAAACATTCAGTACTTC
TRBJ2-3	-	once	TRBV30	CAWTPALGAPTDTQYF	TGTGCCTGGACACCGGCCTTAGGAGCCCCCACAGATACGCAGTATTTT
TRBJ2-3	-	-	TRBV6-5	CASSLARQTDTQYF	TGTGCCAGCAGTTTAGCTCGGCAGACAGATACGCAGTATTTT
TRBJ1-1	-	-	TRBV19	CASSPIHGGGRTEAFF	TGTGCCAGTAGTCCCATCCACGGGGGCGGTCGGACTGAAGCTTTCTTT
TRBJ1-4	-	-	TRBV13	CASSLGGTNEKLFF	TGTGCCAGCAGCTTAGGGGGGACTAATGAAAAACTGTTTTTT
TRBJ2-7	-	-	TRBV19	CASSGRGRYEQYF	TGTGCCAGTAGTGGCCGCGGTCGGTACGAGCAGTACTTC
TRBJ2-7	-	-	TRBV11-2	CASSLGSYSSYEQYF	TGTGCCAGCAGCTTAGGAAGCTACAGTTCCTACGAGCAGTACTTC
TRBJ2-1	-	-	TRBV11-3	CASSFGQLYPISYNEQFF	TGTGCCAGCAGCTTCGGGCAGCTATATCCCATCTCCTACAATGAGCAGTTCTTC
TRBJ1-5	TRBD1	once	TRBV28	CASSTTGGTQPQHF	TGTGCCAGCAGTACGACAGGGGGCACGCAGCCCCAGCATTTT
TRBJ1-6	-	many	TRBV4-1	CASSQEVSQEDSPLHF	TGCGCCAGCAGCCAAGAAGTGAGTCAGGAGGATTCACCCCTCCACTTT
TRBJ1-5	-	-	TRBV7-5	CARSHSQGNYSNQPQHF	TGTGCCAGAAGCCACTCACAGGGGAATTATAGCAATCAGCCCCAGCATTTT
TRBJ1-4	TRBD1	-	TRBV12-5	CASGGVGTGHEKLFF	TGTGCTAGTGGTGGGGTAGGGACAGGGCATGAAAAACTGTTTTTT
TRBJ1-6	-	-	TRBV27	CASSLPGYNSPLHF	TGTGCCAGCAGTTTGCCAGGCTATAATTCACCCCTCCACTTT
TRBJ2-1	-	-	TRBV5-8	CASSPEDYPPYNEQFF	TGTGCCAGCAGCCCGGAGGACTACCCACCCTACAATGAGCAGTTCTTC
TRBJ2-3	TRBD1	-	TRBV28	CASRTRDRVTDTQYF	TGTGCCAGCAGAACCCGGGACAGGGTAACAGATACGCAGTATTTT
TRBJ2-3	TRBD2	-	TRBV10-3	CATWTSGRTDTQYF	TGTGCCACCTGGACTAGCGGGAGGACAGATACGCAGTATTTT
TRBJ1-2	-	-	TRBV27	CASSPPGGRGYTF	TGTGCCAGCAGTCCGCCGGGGGGTAGGGGCTACACCTTC
TRBJ2-2	-	once	TRBV27	CASKDMAGELFF	TGTGCCAGCAAGGACATGGCCGGGGAGCTGTTTTTT
TRBJ2-2	-	-	TRBV30	CAWRVAPGNTGELFF	TGTGCCTGGAGAGTAGCGCCCGGGAACACCGGGGAGCTGTTTTTT
TRBJ2-1	TRBD2	once	TRBV18	CASSPPIAGFTGEQFF	TGTGCCAGCTCACCACCGATAGCGGGATTTACGGGTGAGCAGTTCTTC
TRBJ1-3	-	few	TRBV30	CAWTDTSSGNTIYF	TGTGCCTGGACCGACACGAGCTCTGGAAACACCATATATTTT
TRBJ2-7	TRBD1	-	TRBV18	CASSPPGTGDEQYF	TGTGCCAGCTCACCACCTGGGACAGGGGACGAGCAGTACTTC
TRBJ1-1	TRBD1	-	TRBV7-2	CASSLAGTGGTEAFF	TGTGCCAGCAGCTTAGCAGGCACAGGGGGCACTGAAGCTTTCTTT
TRBJ1-2	-	-	TRBV6-1	CASSERRQGNEGYTF	TGTGCCAGCAGTGAAAGGCGGCAGGGGAACGAGGGCTACACCTTC
TRBJ2-4	-	-	TRBV7-9	CASSVGYAENIQYF	TGTGCCAGCAGCGTGGGGTACGCAGAAAACATTCAGTACTTC
TRBJ2-1	-	-	TRBV5-6	CASSWRTAYSYNEQFF	TGTGCCAGCAGCTGGAGGACAGCCTACTCCTACAATGAGCAGTTCTTC
TRBJ2-5	TRBD1	-	TRBV28	CASSLTGVAETQYF	TGTGCCAGCAGTTTGACAGGGGTGGCGGAGACCCAGTACTTC
TRBJ1-1	-	-	TRBV30	CAWSPMAGYTEAFF	TGTGCCTGGAGTCCCATGGCAGGGTACACTGAAGCTTTCTTT
TRBJ2-3	TRBD2	-	TRBV11-2	CASSLRLAGDGTDTQYF	TGTGCCAGCAGCTTACGACTAGCGGGAGACGGGACAGATACGCAGTATTTT
TRBJ1-4	-	once	TRBV11-2	CASSSPREGNPPNNEKLFF	TGTGCCAGCAGCTCTCCCCGTGAGGGAAACCCCCCTAATAATGAAAAACTGTTTTTT
TRBJ1-2	-	few	TRBV7-6	CASSLGWRAGERAYGYTF	TGTGCCAGCAGCTTAGGCTGGAGGGCCGGAGAAAGAGCCTATGGCTACACCTTC
TRBJ1-1	TRBD1	few	TRBV6-5	CASSYQVQGATEAFF	TGTGCCAGCAGTTACCAAGTACAGGGGGCCACTGAAGCTTTCTTT
TRBJ2-1	-	-	TRBV28	CASSSRNEQFF	TGTGCCAGCAGCTCTCGCAATGAGCAGTTCTTC
TRBJ2-3	-	once	TRBV12-5	CASGFVSGGGTDTQYF	TGTGCTAGTGGTTTTGTCTCGGGGGGCGGCACAGATACGCAGTATTTT